These 5 T cell receptor beta chains originate from one sample sequenced in a study of T-cell reconstitution after alpha-beta-depleted transplantation in children. As it was prepared, the TCRbeta library received unique molecular identifiers. Each CDR3 protein is one row after TCRdb ran MiXCR on the PCR reads. The sample has 480,000 or so distinct CDR3 sequences, over 9.5% seen once; the top ten hold 2%. Specimen: PBMCs, collected before TCRalphabeta/CD19-depleted stem cell transplant. These receptors were taken from a child aged 2 to 10 with inherited bone marrow failure, due to receive a stem cell transplant.

The J gene is TRBJ2-3, the V gene TRBV29-1; 7 bases match TRBD2. V dropped 7 bases and J dropped 0; count of bases not matched to a gene: 4. The CDR3 loop spans 13 amino acids. The germline V gene has CDR1 SQVTM and CDR2 ANQGSEA. This chain's CDR3 is CSGGGGSTDTQYF. The CDR3, as DNA: TGCAGCGGGGGGGGAGGGAGCACAGATACGCAGTATTTT.

The sample holds many counts of this clonotype. The J gene is TRBJ2-1, the V gene TRBV7-9, with D tentatively TRBD2 (6 bases). CDR1 and CDR2 (germline): SEHNR, FQNEAQ (reference sequence). The CDR3 is 13 amino acids. Trimming stripped 3 bases from V and 7 bases from J, with 10 bases between. The CDR3, as DNA: TGTGCCAGCAGCTTCTTGACTAGTAATGAGCAGTTCTTC. This gives the protein CASSFLTSNEQFF. Complete variable domain (other parts from reference TRBV7-9 and TRBJ2-1): DTGVSQNPRHKITKRGQNVTFRCDPISEHNRLYWYRQTLGQGPEFLTYFQNEAQLEKSRLLSDRFSAERPKGSFSTLEIQRTEQGDSAMYLCASSFLTSNEQFFGPGTRLTVL.

At least ten counts were recorded for this clonotype. J is TRBJ1-1 and V is TRBV21-1; the D call of TRBD1 is as the table states it, not checked on the DNA. TRBV21-1 is annotated as a pseudogene. The CDR3 contains 14 residues. The CDR3: CASSKAGRGVGAFF. DNA for the CDR3: TGTGCCAGCAGCAAAGCGGGAAGGGGGGTCGGGGCTTTCTTT.

This clonotype was observed a handful of times. The chain joins TRBV6-5 to TRBJ1-5; no reliable D call. The CDR3 covers 14 residues. V lost 6 bases to trimming and J lost 7 bases, with 16 bases between them. CDR1 and CDR2 from the germline V gene are MNHEY and SVGAGI. The CDR3 DNA reads as TGTGCCAGCAGCCTAAGCTCCGAATACCAGCCCCAGCATTTT. As protein: CASSLSSEYQPQHF.

In its sample, this clonotype was seen once. A much larger clone sits a single nucleotide away, making a read error possible. This chain links TRBV19 with TRBJ1-2; TRBD1 is a possible D gene (6 bases). V dropped 1 base and J dropped 4 bases, with 13 bases sitting between them. This CDR3 is 15 amino acids long. Germline values: CDR1 LNHDA, CDR2 SQIVND (reference sequence). The CDR3 DNA follows: TGTGCCAGTAGTATAGCGGGCAGGGGATTCTATGGCTACACCTTC. The encoded protein is CASSIAGRGFYGYTF.